This T cell receptor beta chain was identified during a study of blood T cell repertoires in COVID-19. For the study at large: The United States, Italy and Spain provided the acute and convalescent COVID-19 samples.

Per the study methods: The assay estimated nucleated cells by amplifying reference gene primers. Using immunoSEQ multiplex PCR, the repertoire was profiled, and TCRdb retains in-frame clones only, with some absent. D and trimming were read from the DNA, whereas the V and J calls and clone size are those reported in that table. The data contain 150,000 to 200,000 clones, under 90% of them singletons. The Seattle site enrolled patients during active infection and followed them longitudinally. The CDR3 is 13 residues long. Germline assignment: CDR1 LNHDA and CDR2 SQIVND (reference sequence). Germline trimming cut 2 bases from V and 5 bases from J; bases unmatched to any gene: 0.

Specimen: peripheral blood. This TCR came from a woman aged 65 to 85 with COVID-19, enrolled during active disease. V is TRBV19 and J is TRBJ2-5; 9 nucleotides match TRBD2. CDR3 residues: CASSILAGETQYF. CDR3 bases: TGTGCCAGTAGTATACTAGCGGGGGAGACCCAGTACTTC.